The next 6 T cell receptor beta chains were all read from a single sample in a study of blood T cell repertoires in COVID-19. Using immunoSEQ multiplex PCR, the repertoire was profiled, and TCRdb retains in-frame clones only, with some absent. The sample holds roughly 40,000 clones, about four fifths seen once. Sample: peripheral blood. All receptors derive from a human donor in a cohort sampled during active COVID-19.

V and J are TRBV28 and TRBJ1-5; 7 nucleotides match TRBD1. Germline V gene sequence: CDR1 MDHEN, CDR2 SYDVKM. The CDR3 is 15 residues long. J lost 3 bases, V lost 5 bases, and 7 bases had no gene match. In nucleotides, the CDR3 is TGTGCCAGCAGTCCGCCCAGGGGGAACAATCAGCCCCAGCATTTT. Translating gives CASSPPRGNNQPQHF.

The J gene is TRBJ1-6, the V gene TRBV6-5, with D perhaps matching TRBD1 (5 bases). The CDR3 runs to 14 residues. With 6 bases removed from V and 7 bases from J, the gap between germline ends came to 13 bases. Germline assignment: CDR1 MNHEY and CDR2 SVGAGI. This chain's CDR3 is CASRLRGENSPLHF. The CDR3, as DNA: TGTGCCAGCAGGCTCCGGGGGGAGAATTCACCCCTCCACTTT.

The chain links TRBV12-3 or TRBV12-4 to TRBJ2-7, with 7 bases identical to TRBD1. The length of the CDR3 is 13 residues. The V segment lost 5 bases and the J segment 3 bases; nucleotides outside the gene matches: 4. CDR3 DNA: TGTGCCAGCAGTCCGACAGGGTACTACGAGCAGTACTTC. It is translated as CASSPTGYYEQYF.

With regard to this clone: Relative to the germline gene, one junction end is altered; a read error may explain this. The chain joins TRBV4-1 to TRBJ2-5; D call uncertain. There are 11 residues in the CDR3. Germline V gene sequence: CDR1 MGHRA, CDR2 YSYEKL. For the CDR3, the DNA is TGCGCCAGCAGTCAAGCGGAGACCCAGTACTTC. It is translated as CASSQAETQYF.

The rearrangement uses TRBV28 and TRBJ1-1, with D possibly matching TRBD1 (5 bases). V lost 6 bases, J lost 3 bases, and 17 bases lay in between. In germline, CDR1 is MDHEN, CDR2 SYDVKM. The CDR3 sequence is 15 residues long. The DNA for the CDR3 is TGTGCCAGCAGACCCGGGGGGTTGAGAGACACTGAAGCTTTCTTT. This codes for CASRPGGLRDTEAFF. The complete variable domain, with remaining parts taken from reference TRBV28 and TRBJ1-1, reads DVKVTQSSRYLVKRTGEKVFLECVQDMDHENMFWYRQDPGLGLRLIYFSYDVKMKEKGDIPEGYSVSREKKERFSLILESASTNQTSMYLCASRPGGLRDTEAFFGQGTRLTVV.

The J gene is TRBJ2-7, the V gene TRBV19; D is perhaps TRBD2 (6 bases). Trimming pared 5 bases from V and 4 bases from J, leaving 18 bases between. This CDR3 comprises 15 residues. Germline lookup yields CDR1 LNHDA and CDR2 SQIVND (reference sequence). CDR3 nucleotides: TGTGCCAGTAGTGTCCTGTCAGGGACTTTTTACGAGCAGTACTTC. Protein product: CASSVLSGTFYEQYF.